These 20 T cell receptor beta chains share one sample of origin, sequenced in a study of T-cell reconstitution after alpha-beta-depleted transplantation in children. Unique molecular identifiers tagged the TCRbeta library. In TCRdb, the PCR reads were re-called with MiXCR into one record per CDR3 protein. The sample records about 180,000 distinct CDR3 sequences, 11% being singletons. The sample was PBMCs, taken before TCRalphabeta/CD19-depleted stem cell transplant. These receptors originate from a boy between 2 and 15 years old with acute myeloid leukemia, due to receive a stem cell transplant.

This clonotype was recorded at least ten times. This sequence joins TRBV12-3 or TRBV12-4 and TRBJ2-7, with D perhaps matching TRBD1 or TRBD2 (5 bases each). The V gene lost 6 bases and the J gene lost 2 bases, with 8 bases spanning the gap. This CDR3 region has 12 residues. The DNA of the CDR3 is TGTGCCAGCAGGGGACCTACCTACGAGCAGTACTTC. It codes for CASRGPTYEQYF.

This clonotype was picked up many times. This sequence joins TRBV27 and TRBJ2-7, with 12 bases that match TRBD2. The CDR3 spans 18 residues. V trimming: 2 bases; J trimming: 2 bases; junction bases outside the gene matches: 10. Germline V gene lookup returns CDR1 MNHEY and CDR2 SMNVEV (reference sequence). The CDR3 reads CASSLGSGTSGSPYEQYF. CDR3 DNA: TGTGCCAGCAGTTTAGGCTCCGGGACTAGCGGGTCCCCCTACGAGCAGTACTTC.

This clonotype was detected a few times. V gene TRBV6-5 combines with J gene TRBJ1-1; possible D gene TRBD1, 5 bases. The CDR3 extends over 19 amino acids. V gave up 0 bases and J gave up 3 bases, with 23 bases separating them. Germline CDR1 reads MNHEY; CDR2 reads SVGAGI. CDR3 residues: CASSYSRSGYSGVDTEAFF. CDR3 coding DNA: TGTGCCAGCAGTTACTCGAGGTCTGGGTATTCGGGGGTGGACACTGAAGCTTTCTTT.

The chain has TRBV24-1 and TRBJ2-1, with D unclear. The CDR3 consists of 16 residues. CDR1 is KGHDR, CDR2 SFDVKD, per germline. The V end lost 0 bases, the J end lost 1 base, and 9 bases lay between the germline ends. For the CDR3, the DNA is TGTGCCACCAGTGATTTGAGGGCTGGTTCCTACAATGAGCAGTTCTTC. Translating gives CATSDLRAGSYNEQFF.

There are many counts of this clonotype. The V and J genes are TRBV7-2 and TRBJ1-1, with 11 bases matching TRBD1. The CDR3 extends over 15 amino acids. Looked up from germline, CDR1 is SGHTA and CDR2 is FQGNSA. J gave up 10 bases and V 6 bases, and 13 bases lay outside the gene matches. The CDR3 loop reads CASRQPGTGGGGAFF. The CDR3 bases are TGTGCCAGCAGACAACCCGGGACAGGGGGTGGGGGAGCTTTCTTT.

This clonotype was seen many times. V and J are TRBV28 and TRBJ2-1; 8 bases line up with TRBD2. The junction had 12 bases not matched to a gene; V was cut back by 2 bases and J by 15 bases. CDR1 is MDHEN and CDR2 is SYDVKM in the germline V gene. This CDR3 spans 14 amino acids. CDR3 amino acids: CASSLGAGAFKRFF. The CDR3 nucleotides are TGTGCCAGCAGTTTAGGAGCGGGAGCCTTCAAACGGTTCTTC.

The chain couples TRBV11-2 to TRBJ2-4; a weak D match, TRBD2 (6 bases). V dropped 5 bases and J dropped 2 bases, with 13 bases sitting between them. CDR1 SGHAT and CDR2 FQNNGV come from the germline V gene. The CDR3 covers 15 residues. CDR3 coding DNA: TGTGCCAGCAGCGTCGACCGGGACTCCAAAAACATTCAGTACTTC. Amino acid sequence: CASSVDRDSKNIQYF.

In regard to this clonotype: A much more abundant neighbour one base away suggests this may be a read error. The chain has TRBV10-1 and TRBJ1-1; 8 nucleotides agree with TRBD1. Germline V gives CDR1 WNHNN, CDR2 SYGVQD (reference sequence). The CDR3 is made up of 14 amino acids. CDR3 region: CANSASGGWTEAFF. CDR3 sequence (DNA): TGCGCCAACAGTGCTTCAGGGGGCTGGACTGAAGCTTTCTTT.

In its sample, this clonotype was seen many times. This chain uses TRBV5-2 with TRBJ2-5; the D call of TRBD1 is as the table states it, not checked on the DNA. TRBV5-2 is marked as a pseudogene. The CDR3 totals 16 residues. In DNA, the CDR3 is TGTGCCATGGGCCCCGGGCTCCCGACCAACCAAGAGACCCAGTACTTC. Amino acids: CAMGPGLPTNQETQYF.

This clonotype has a count of ten or more. This chain uses TRBV6-1 with TRBJ2-1, with D possibly TRBD1 on 6 matching bases. From germline, CDR1 is MNHNS and CDR2 SASEGT. V gave up 8 bases and J gave up 7 bases, with 15 bases separating them. The CDR3 runs to 13 residues. CDR3 protein: CASRVGHNNEQFF. CDR3 DNA: TGTGCCAGCCGTGTGGGACACAATAATGAGCAGTTCTTC.

This clonotype has ten or more counts. For the CDR3, the DNA is TGCGCCAGCAGCTTGAGGATCCAAGAGACCCAGTACTTC. Its protein product is CASSLRIQETQYF. The V and J genes are TRBV5-1 and TRBJ2-5; no clear D gene. V shed 1 base and J shed 1 base, with 5 bases lying between them. The V gene's germline CDR1 is SGHRS and CDR2 YFSETQ. The CDR3 spans 13 residues.

This clonotype was recorded at least ten times. The chain combines TRBV28 with TRBJ2-2; unclear D gene. The germline V gene encodes CDR1 MDHEN and CDR2 SYDVKM. Trimming pared 9 bases from V and 4 bases from J, leaving 9 bases between. CDR3 length: 12 residues. The CDR3: CASYGRTGELFF. DNA of the CDR3: TGTGCCAGTTATGGGCGCACCGGGGAGCTGTTTTTT.

This clonotype was detected ten times or more. The chain uses TRBV6-5 and TRBJ1-1; TRBD1 matches at 9 bases. The CDR3 is 14 amino acids. From germline, CDR1 is MNHEY and CDR2 SVGAGI. The J segment lost 5 bases and the V segment lost 4 bases, leaving 5 bases of the junction unmatched. The CDR3 DNA follows: TGTGCCAGCAGTTTCCGGGACAGGGTAACTGAAGCTTTCTTT. It translates to CASSFRDRVTEAFF.

This clonotype was picked up many times. The V call is TRBV4-1, the J call TRBJ2-1; the D is unclear. Germline loops: CDR1 MGHRA, CDR2 YSYEKL. The CDR3 sequence is 18 residues long. V dropped 1 base and J dropped 6 bases, with 22 bases sitting between them. This CDR3 reads CASSQGPPQAVVGNEQFF. The CDR3 nucleotides are TGCGCCAGCAGCCAAGGACCTCCTCAGGCAGTAGTAGGCAATGAGCAGTTCTTC.

This clonotype was recorded many times. V is TRBV20-1 and J is TRBJ1-2, with a tentative D call TRBD1 (6 bases). With 5 bases removed from V and 4 bases from J, the gap between germline ends came to 17 bases. Germline V gene lookup returns CDR1 DFQATT and CDR2 SNEGSKA (reference sequence). The CDR3 extends over 14 amino acids. The CDR3 DNA reads TGCAGTGCTCATTCTAGACAGGCGACCTATGGCTACACCTTC. This codes for CSAHSRQATYGYTF.

The table lists this clonotype with many counts. V is TRBV10-2 and J is TRBJ1-3; no clear D. With 1 base removed from V and 7 bases from J, the gap between germline ends came to 11 bases. CDR1 and CDR2 from the germline V gene are WSHSY and SAAADI. The CDR3 loop spans 14 amino acids. CDR3 DNA: TGCGCCAGCAGTGAGTGGAGGATTGGGAACACCATATATTTT. Translating it yields CASSEWRIGNTIYF.

This clonotype has a count of ten or more. This chain links TRBV6-1 with TRBJ2-1; 8 positions agree with TRBD2. After removal of 1 base from V and 1 base from J, the junction contained 9 bases not matched to a gene. Germline CDR1 is MNHNS and CDR2 is SASEGT. The CDR3 spans 18 residues. DNA of the CDR3: TGTGCCAGCAGTGAAGTGTGGATGCGGGAGGCTTCCTACAATGAGCAGTTCTTC. Its translation: CASSEVWMREASYNEQFF.

There are many counts of this clonotype. The chain joins TRBV2 to TRBJ2-3, with D unclear. CDR3 size: 14 residues. Deletions cut 8 bases from V and 0 bases from J, with 12 bases between. Germline loops: CDR1 SNHLY, CDR2 FYNNEI. As DNA, the CDR3 is TGTGCCAGCCTACAAGACCACAGCACAGATACGCAGTATTTT. Its translation is CASLQDHSTDTQYF.

This clonotype was observed at least ten times. The chain recombines TRBV24-1 with TRBJ2-1, with TRBD2 identical over 9 bases. CDR1 and CDR2 from the germline V gene are KGHDR and SFDVKD. V lost 9 bases to trimming and J lost 8 bases; unmatched junction nucleotides: 4. This CDR3 is 12 amino acids long. The DNA of the CDR3 is TGTGCCACCGGGCGGGAGGGGTATGAGCAGTTCTTC. Protein: CATGREGYEQFF.

Remarks on this clonotype: A much more abundant neighbour one base away suggests this may be a read error. This sequence joins TRBV12-3 or TRBV12-4 and TRBJ1-1, with 8 positions matching TRBD1. The CDR3 contains 16 residues. DNA for the CDR3: TGTGCCAGCAGTCCCGGGCCAGGGGGCTCGGGGACTGAAGCTTCCTTT. Amino acids: CASSPGPGGSGTEASF.